Below are 23 T cell receptor beta chains sequenced from a single sample in a study of blood T cell repertoires in COVID-19. The repertoire was sequenced with immunoSEQ multiplex PCR; TCRdb's copy has only in-frame clones and lacks some. The data show 250,000 to 300,000 clones, with approximately 79% seen just once and approximately 4% held by the top ten. Material: PBMCs or T cells enriched from blood (not recorded which). All receptors come from a man aged 30 to 45 with acute COVID-19.

This sequence joins TRBV5-1 and TRBJ1-3; the D gene is possibly TRBD1 (5 bases). Trimming took 4 bases from V and 1 from J, leaving 18 bases between them. Per the germline V gene, CDR1 is SGHRS and CDR2 is YFSETQ. This CDR3 has 17 residues. The CDR3 protein is CASSPSGAAGSGNTIYF. DNA of the CDR3: TGCGCCAGCAGCCCTAGCGGGGCAGCCGGTTCTGGAAACACCATATATTTT.

The chain joins TRBV27 to TRBJ2-2; D not certain. Trimming removed 10 bases at V and 3 bases at J, with 12 bases between. CDR3 length: 13 residues. CDR1 and CDR2 from the germline V gene are MNHEY and SMNVEV (reference sequence). CDR3 coding DNA: TGTGCCACCGTTGACTGGGACACCGGGGAGCTGTTTTTT. Protein: CATVDWDTGELFF.

The sample holds many counts of this clone. The chain couples TRBV15 to TRBJ2-3; D is possibly TRBD2 (6 bases). The CDR3 spans 16 residues. The V gene lost 5 bases and the J gene lost 2 bases, with 17 bases spanning the gap. Germline V gene data show CDR1 as LNHNV and CDR2 as YYDKDF (reference sequence). CDR3 region: CATSLRRGDHTDTQYF. The CDR3, as DNA: TGTGCCACCAGCCTTAGGAGGGGTGACCACACAGATACGCAGTATTTT. Based on the CDR3 plus reference TRBV15 and TRBJ2-3, the full variable domain is DAMVIQNPRYQVTQFGKPVTLSCSQTLNHNVMYWYQQKSSQAPKLLFHYYDKDFNNEADTPDNFQSRRPNTSFCFLDIRSPGLGDTAMYLCATSLRRGDHTDTQYFGPGTRLTVL.

The CDR3: CASRESSKETQYF. DNA for the CDR3: TGCGCCAGCAGGGAATCTAGCAAGGAGACCCAGTACTTC. The rearrangement joins TRBV10-2 to TRBJ2-5; TRBD2 is a possible D gene (5 bases). Germline values: CDR1 WSHSY, CDR2 SAAADI. The CDR3 contains 13 residues. V was shortened by 6 bases and J by 5 bases, with 13 bases between the two germline ends.

There are many counts of this clone. This sequence joins TRBV29-1 and TRBJ1-1; TRBD1 is a possible D gene (6 bases). The CDR3 extends over 16 amino acids. CDR1 is SQVTM, CDR2 ANQGSEA, per germline. The V end was cut by 6 bases, the J end by 6 bases, with 26 bases between. CDR3 sequence: CSVPGGQGRLRAEAFF. The CDR3, as DNA: TGCAGCGTCCCGGGGGGCCAGGGTAGGCTAAGGGCTGAAGCTTTCTTT.

The chain carries TRBV5-6 and TRBJ1-3; D perhaps matches TRBD1 (5 bases). This CDR3 spans 18 amino acids. Trimming shortened V by 4 bases and J by 5 bases, and 25 bases separated the two germline ends. Germline CDR1 reads SGHDT; CDR2 reads YYEEEE. Here the CDR3 reads CASSPDKGLFDRRNTIYF. The DNA of the CDR3 is TGTGCCAGCAGCCCGGACAAGGGCCTCTTTGACCGGCGAAACACCATATATTTT.

Concerning this clone itself: A junction end diverges from the germline sequence, so it may reflect a read error. The chain combines TRBV12-5 with TRBJ2-1; D ambiguous. The length of the CDR3 is 13 residues. CDR1 is LGHNT, CDR2 FRNRAP, per germline. The CDR3 sequence: CASAPPNYDEQFF. CDR3 bases: TGTGCTAGTGCTCCCCCGAACTACGATGAGCAGTTCTTC.

This chain connects TRBV28 to TRBJ1-4; 11 nucleotides align to TRBD1. V was clipped by 6 bases and J by 5 bases; unmatched bases: 5. CDR3 length equals 15 residues. CDR1 is MDHEN, CDR2 SYDVKM, per germline. In DNA form, the CDR3 reads TGTGCCAGCAGCCCATGGGACAGGGGGAATGAAAAACTGTTTTTT. Its translation is CASSPWDRGNEKLFF.

This clone came up a few times. The chain links TRBV6-5 to TRBJ2-2, with D perhaps TRBD1 (5 bases). V lost 2 bases and J lost 6, with 13 bases in between. CDR3 length equals 15 residues. Germline V CDR1 and CDR2: MNHEY, SVGAGI. Here the CDR3 reads CASSYLQARPGELFF. CDR3 bases: TGTGCCAGCAGTTACCTACAGGCCAGGCCCGGGGAGCTGTTTTTT.

This clone was counted a single time. V gene TRBV7-2 combines with J gene TRBJ1-1; D may be TRBD1 (5 bases). With 5 bases removed from V and 4 bases from J, the gap between germline ends came to 14 bases. Germline CDR1 is SGHTA and CDR2 is FQGNSA. The CDR3 covers 14 residues. The CDR3 region is CASSRDSGLTEAFF. CDR3 DNA: TGTGCCAGCAGCCGGGACTCCGGGCTCACTGAAGCTTTCTTT.

This sequence joins TRBV5-6 and TRBJ2-2; 9 bases are a match to TRBD1. The CDR3 runs to 16 residues. Germline V lookup: CDR1 SGHDT, CDR2 YYEEEE. Germline trimming cut 4 bases from V and 0 bases from J; bases unmatched to any gene: 4. In DNA, the CDR3 is TGTGCCAGCAGCCCCTGGGACAGGGCGAACACCGGGGAGCTGTTTTTT. It is translated as CASSPWDRANTGELFF.

The V call is TRBV3-1 (or the pseudogene TRBV3-2), the J call TRBJ1-4; TRBD1 might be the D (6 bases). The V gene's germline CDR1 is LGHDT and CDR2 YNNKEL (reference sequence). This CDR3 spans 16 amino acids. Trimming left V 4 bases short and J 0 bases short, with 12 bases between. The DNA of the CDR3 is TGTGCCAGCAGCCTAGGGACACCAACAACTAATGAAAAACTGTTTTTT. It specifies CASSLGTPTTNEKLFF.

Concerning this clone itself: An end of the junction differs from the germline gene, which may be a read error. Here the CDR3 reads CASSLGRNSEAFF. The CDR3 nucleotides read TGTGCCAGCAGCTTGGGCAGGAACTCTGAAGCTTTCTTT. The chain combines TRBV11-2 with TRBJ1-1; D uncertain. The CDR3 consists of 13 residues. Looked up from germline, CDR1 is SGHAT and CDR2 is FQNNGV.

The chain links TRBV7-6 to TRBJ2-1; 15 bases map to TRBD2. This CDR3 has 14 amino acids. The germline gives CDR1 SGHVS, CDR2 FNYEAQ. The J segment lost 9 bases and the V segment lost 4 bases, leaving 1 base of the junction unmatched. The CDR3: CASSSGLAGGEQFF. DNA for the CDR3: TGTGCCAGCAGCTCGGGACTAGCGGGGGGTGAGCAGTTCTTC.

This chain joins TRBV6-5 and TRBJ2-3, with D perhaps matching TRBD1 (6 bases). This CDR3 comprises 15 residues. V lost 6 bases, J lost 3 bases, and 16 bases lay in between. From germline, CDR1 is MNHEY and CDR2 SVGAGI. CDR3 coding DNA: TGTGCCAGCAGCTTAGGAAACAGGGTTACAGATACGCAGTATTTT. This sequence encodes CASSLGNRVTDTQYF.

The rearrangement uses TRBV9 and TRBJ1-6; D remains unclear. The V end lost 0 bases, the J end lost 4 bases, and 8 bases lay between the germline ends. The CDR3 contains 15 residues. Germline V gene lookup returns CDR1 SGDLS and CDR2 YYNGEE. CDR3 bases: TGTGCCAGCAGCGTAGCTGGGCAGTATAATTCACCCCTCCACTTT. Residues: CASSVAGQYNSPLHF. The variable domain in full, with the rest retrieved from reference TRBV9 and TRBJ1-6, is DSGVTQTPKHLITATGQRVTLRCSPRSGDLSVYWYQQSLDQGLQFLIQYYNGEERAKGNILERFSAQQFPDLHSELNLSSLELGDSALYFCASSVAGQYNSPLHFGNGTRLTVT.

The chain recombines TRBV5-6 with TRBJ2-2; 7 positions agree with TRBD1. V dropped 4 bases and J dropped 0; count of bases not matched to a gene: 15. Germline V CDR1 and CDR2: SGHDT, YYEEEE. The CDR3 is 19 residues long. For the CDR3, the DNA is TGTGCCAGCAGCCCGTTGGACAGGTCTCGATATTCGAACACCGGGGAGCTGTTTTTT. It yields the protein CASSPLDRSRYSNTGELFF.

This chain connects TRBV19 to TRBJ1-1, with D maybe TRBD1 (6 bases). The V end was cut by 1 base, the J end by 6 bases, with 18 bases between. The CDR3 length is 16 residues. The germline V gene encodes CDR1 LNHDA and CDR2 SQIVND (reference sequence). Here the CDR3 DNA reads TGTGCCAGTAGTATAGCTGGGGGCGTATTGAAATCTGAAGCTTTCTTT. As protein: CASSIAGGVLKSEAFF.

In this sample, this clone turned up once. The chain joins TRBV28 to TRBJ2-7, with D possibly TRBD1 on 7 matching bases. Trimming removed 6 bases from V and 4 bases from J, with 16 bases in between. The CDR3 runs to 14 residues. Germline V gives CDR1 MDHEN, CDR2 SYDVKM. The CDR3 sequence: CASSPPGGLYEQYV. The CDR3 DNA sequence: TGTGCCAGCAGCCCCCCAGGGGGGCTATACGAGCAGTACGTC.

This clone was picked up one time. The chain couples TRBV4-1 to TRBJ1-4; 7 bases are shared with TRBD1. J lost 8 bases, V lost 4 bases, and 13 bases had no gene match. The CDR3 is 16 amino acids. Germline V gene lookup returns CDR1 MGHRA and CDR2 YSYEKL. CDR3 sequence: CASSLTRQGAEEKLFF. CDR3 in DNA: TGCGCCAGCAGCCTAACCAGACAGGGTGCTGAAGAAAAACTGTTTTTT.

The V call is TRBV4-2, the J call TRBJ2-7, with D unclear. V was trimmed by 0 bases and J by 2 bases, leaving 8 bases between them. This CDR3 contains 14 residues. Germline CDR1 and CDR2: LGHNA and YNFKEQ. CDR3 amino acids: CASSQDIGPYEQYV. In DNA form, the CDR3 reads TGTGCCAGCAGCCAAGATATTGGCCCCTACGAGCAGTACGTC.

CDR3 in amino acids: CASSTSGTAAYGYTF. CDR3 nucleotides: TGTGCCAGCAGTACATCCGGGACAGCCGCCTATGGCTACACCTTC. The V gene is TRBV6-5, the J gene TRBJ1-2; 7 bases match TRBD1. Per the germline V gene, CDR1 is MNHEY and CDR2 is SVGAGI. J was trimmed by 4 bases and V by 5 bases; bases with no gene match: 10. The CDR3 has 15 residues.

The V call is TRBV28, the J call TRBJ1-6; D unresolved. Looked up from germline, CDR1 is MDHEN and CDR2 is SYDVKM. CDR3 length equals 12 residues. The V end was cut by 8 bases, the J end by 6 bases, with 8 bases between. The CDR3 DNA follows: TGTGCCAGCCGGGTCCCTAATTCACCCCTCCACTTT. This encodes CASRVPNSPLHF. Together with reference TRBV28 and TRBJ1-6, the CDR3 gives the full variable domain: DVKVTQSSRYLVKRTGEKVFLECVQDMDHENMFWYRQDPGLGLRLIYFSYDVKMKEKGDIPEGYSVSREKKERFSLILESASTNQTSMYLCASRVPNSPLHFGNGTRLTVT.